Below, one TCR beta chain is given with its context. The data derive from a study of blood T cell repertoires in COVID-19. About the research overall: Whether acute or convalescent, the COVID-19 samples came from the United States, Italy and Spain. Nucleic acid was either cDNA or gDNA, and it came from T cells, B-cell-depleted T cells, or PBMCs.

Source study methods: Nucleated cell number was recorded as an estimate derived from reference gene primer amplification. TCRdb keeps only in-frame clones here, not all; method: immunoSEQ multiplex PCR. The V and J calls and clone size are taken from that table; D and trimming were inferred from the DNA. Of more than 200,000 clones in the sample, 88% were seen once. Trimming left V 1 base short and J 4 bases short, with 9 bases between. Germline V gene data show CDR1 as SGHRS and CDR2 as YFSETQ. The CDR3 extends over 13 amino acids. The V and J genes are TRBV5-1 and TRBJ2-7; D might be TRBD2 (5 bases). The sample taken for sequencing was peripheral blood. This TCR was recovered from a man between 70 and 80 years old with acute or convalescent COVID-19. Written as DNA, the CDR3 is TGCGCCAGCAGCTTGTATGAGGGTTACGAGCAGTACTTC. This gives the protein CASSLYEGYEQYF.